The 30 T cell receptor beta chains in this list originate from one sample, sequenced in a study of spatial heterogeneity in lung cancer. Study conclusions and caveats: Counts of expanded intratumoral alpha and beta TCRs tracked tumor mutation counts.

TCRdb called the 5' RACE reads again in MiXCR, with one record for every CDR3 protein. The data show 2,500 to 3,000 distinct CDR3 sequences, approximately 12% seen once. The time point was: sample taken at primary tumor resection. The antigens of these receptors remain unknown. This specimen consisted of lung tumor tissue, obtained at surgery. The source is a male donor with early-stage non-small cell lung cancer.

As regards this clonotype: A clone one base away is much larger, so this may be a read error. The chain has TRBV5-1 and TRBJ1-2; 9 bases fit TRBD1. This CDR3 comprises 14 residues. Germline loops: CDR1 SGHRS, CDR2 YFSETQ. CDR3 sequence reads: CASNAGQGVYGHTF. The CDR3 nucleotides read TGCGCCAGCAACGCGGGACAGGGAGTCTATGGCCACACCTTC.

By frequency in the sample, this clonotype is medium-sized. The chain carries TRBV11-2 and TRBJ2-7, with 10 bases lining up with TRBD2. The CDR3 contains 17 residues. Germline-derived CDR1 and CDR2 are SGHAT and FQNNGV. J lost 0 bases, V lost 5 bases, and 10 bases had no gene match. Here the CDR3 DNA reads TGTGCCAGCAGCCCCGGGACTAGCGTGTTAAGCTCCTACGAGCAGTACTTC. It codes for CASSPGTSVLSSYEQYF. The whole variable domain, remainder taken from reference TRBV11-2 and TRBJ2-7, is EAGVAQSPRYKIIEKRQSVAFWCNPISGHATLYWYQQILGQGPKLLIQFQNNGVVDDSQLPKDRFSAERLKGVDSTLKIQPAKLEDSAVYLCASSPGTSVLSSYEQYFGPGTRLTVT.

V is TRBV11-2 and J is TRBJ1-1; tentatively, D is TRBD1 (6 bases). The CDR3 loop spans 15 amino acids. V lost 1 base and J lost 4, with 13 bases in between. Germline CDR1 SGHAT, CDR2 FQNNGV. CDR3 amino acids: CASSLGVGGGTEAFF. The CDR3 coding sequence is TGTGCCAGCAGCTTAGGAGTGGGGGGCGGCACTGAAGCTTTCTTT.

This clonotype is medium-sized (0.01 to 0.1%) in the sample. The rearrangement links TRBV7-2 to TRBJ2-7; D is uncertain. Germline CDR1 SGHTA, CDR2 FQGNSA. Trimming pared 0 bases from V and 7 bases from J, leaving 10 bases between. This CDR3 contains 13 residues. The DNA for the CDR3 is TGTGCCAGCAGCTTAGCTGAGATCCTGGAGCAGTACTTC. It translates to CASSLAEILEQYF.

By share, this clonotype counts as medium-sized. This chain connects TRBV30 to TRBJ2-7, with TRBD2 identical over 7 bases. Germline V CDR1 and CDR2: GTSNPN, SVGIG (reference sequence). The V and J ends lost 0 bases and 3 bases, in that order; junction bases with no gene match: 5. The CDR3 is 14 amino acids. The CDR3, as DNA: TGTGCCTGGAGTGTAAGCAGGGACTACTACGAGCAGTACTTC. Translated: CAWSVSRDYYEQYF.

This clonotype is deemed medium-sized. The V and J genes are TRBV5-1 and TRBJ2-2; a weak D match, TRBD2 (5 bases). The CDR3 length is 14 residues. Trimming removed 2 bases from V and 5 bases from J, with 10 bases in between. Germline V lookup: CDR1 SGHRS, CDR2 YFSETQ. The CDR3 DNA reads TGCGCCAGCAGCTTAGGCACGGGGACCGGGGAGCTGTTTTTT. This encodes CASSLGTGTGELFF.

The chain has TRBV14 and TRBJ2-7, with D tentatively TRBD2 (5 bases). Germline V gene lookup returns CDR1 SGHDN and CDR2 FVKESK. V lost 0 bases and J 3 bases, leaving 21 bases between the germline ends. The CDR3 consists of 18 residues. CDR3 sequence reads: CASSQDLMGSGKYYEQYF. The CDR3 DNA reads as TGTGCCAGCAGCCAAGATCTTATGGGAAGCGGCAAATACTACGAGCAGTACTTC. Full variable domain (remainder filled in from reference TRBV14 and TRBJ2-7): EAGVTQFPSHSVIEKGQTVTLRCDPISGHDNLYWYRRVMGKEIKFLLHFVKESKQDESGMPNNRFLAERTGGTYSTLKVQPAELEDSGVYFCASSQDLMGSGKYYEQYFGPGTRLTVT.

This clonotype is judged medium-sized (0.01 to 0.1%). The chain couples TRBV30 to TRBJ2-7; 9 bases are shared with TRBD1. CDR1 and CDR2 (germline): GTSNPN, SVGIG (reference sequence). The CDR3 spans 15 residues. Losses at the gene ends were 4 bases for V and 7 bases for J; bases not matched to a gene: 14. In DNA form, the CDR3 reads TGTGCCTGGACCCCTCCCGACAGGGGGGTTTGGGAGCAGTACTTC. Translating gives CAWTPPDRGVWEQYF.

This clonotype was seen at least ten times. V is TRBV7-2 and J is TRBJ2-3, with D tentatively TRBD1 or TRBD2 (5 bases each). The CDR3 loop spans 14 amino acids. Trimming took 5 bases from V and 2 from J, leaving 11 bases between them. CDR1 SGHTA and CDR2 FQGNSA come from the germline V gene. The CDR3 region is CASSRDHSTDTQYF. The CDR3 DNA sequence: TGTGCCAGCAGCCGGGACCATTCCACAGATACGCAGTATTTT.

The chain employs TRBV7-2 and TRBJ2-3, with 10 nucleotides matching TRBD2. The CDR3 has 15 amino acids. Trimming cost V 5 bases and J 9 bases; bases outside gene matches: 11. CDR1 is SGHTA and CDR2 is FQGNSA in the germline V gene. CDR3 in DNA: TGTGCCAGCAGCGAACTAGCGGGACCAGGAGGGACGCAGTATTTT. Translation gives CASSELAGPGGTQYF.

In its sample, this clonotype is medium-sized. The V and J genes are TRBV14 and TRBJ2-3, with no clear D. Germline loops: CDR1 SGHDN, CDR2 FVKESK. V shed 1 base and J shed 8 bases, with 7 bases lying between them. This CDR3 is 12 amino acids long. In DNA form, the CDR3 reads TGTGCCAGCAGCCAAGCCCAGGCTACGCAGTATTTT. This translates into CASSQAQATQYF.

This clonotype is judged medium-sized (0.01 to 0.1%). This chain joins TRBV12-3 or TRBV12-4 and TRBJ1-1; D is uncertain. V was shortened by 2 bases and J by 6 bases, with 7 bases between the two germline ends. CDR3 length equals 12 residues. The CDR3 spells CASSLFAAEAFF. CDR3 in DNA: TGTGCCAGCAGTTTATTTGCGGCTGAAGCTTTCTTT.

The sample holds a few counts of this clonotype. This chain joins TRBV20-1 and TRBJ2-3, with D perhaps matching TRBD1 or TRBD2 (6 bases each). CDR3 length: 12 residues. Germline values: CDR1 DFQATT, CDR2 SNEGSKA (reference sequence). Trimming took off 6 bases at V and 1 base at J, with 8 bases between the two ends. This CDR3 reads CSARGGTDTQYF. CDR3 in DNA: TGCAGTGCAAGGGGGGGCACAGATACGCAGTATTTT.

This clonotype was counted ten times or more. V gene TRBV11-2 combines with J gene TRBJ2-1, with TRBD2 as a possible D gene (5 bases). This CDR3 spans 15 amino acids. Germline V gene data show CDR1 as SGHAT and CDR2 as FQNNGV. The V end was cut by 5 bases, the J end by 4 bases, with 15 bases between. The CDR3 loop reads CASSQGIGIYNEQFF. The CDR3 DNA follows: TGTGCCAGCAGCCAAGGGATCGGGATTTACAATGAGCAGTTCTTC.

This clonotype was recorded many times. The chain links TRBV9 to TRBJ2-3; 10 nucleotides align to TRBD2. The CDR3 length is 15 residues. Unmatched junction bases numbered 3, after V lost 3 bases and J lost 2 bases. The germline gives CDR1 SGDLS, CDR2 YYNGEE. The CDR3 is CASSGTSGFTDTQYF. The CDR3 nucleotides are TGTGCCAGCAGCGGGACTAGCGGTTTCACAGATACGCAGTATTTT.

Concerning this clonotype itself: Possible read error: a much larger clone is one base away. The CDR3 DNA is TGTGCCAGCAGCTTAATGGCGGGAGTCTACAATGAGCAGTTCTTC. Its translation is CASSLMAGVYNEQFF. This chain uses TRBV7-8 with TRBJ2-1, with 7 bases fitting TRBD2. Losses at the gene ends were 2 bases for V and 3 bases for J; bases not matched to a gene: 4. The germline V gene has CDR1 SGHVS and CDR2 FQNEAQ. The length of the CDR3 is 15 residues.

This clonotype was seen at least ten times. The genes are TRBV6-5 and TRBJ2-2; D ambiguous. This CDR3 has 16 residues. Trimming removed 0 bases at V and 4 bases at J, with 12 bases between. Germline CDR1 is MNHEY and CDR2 is SVGAGI. The CDR3 bases are TGTGCCAGCAGTTACTCGATTGTATACGGCACCGGGGAGCTGTTTTTT. Translated, it gives CASSYSIVYGTGELFF.

This clonotype is judged large. The V gene is TRBV20-1, the J gene TRBJ2-7; weak D call: TRBD2 (5 bases). V lost 2 bases and J 4 bases, leaving 15 bases between the germline ends. Germline CDR1 and CDR2: DFQATT and SNEGSKA (reference sequence). The CDR3 spans 14 residues. In DNA, the CDR3 is TGCAGTGCTAGAATTGTGGGAGTCCGTTACGAGCAGTACTTC. Translated, it gives CSARIVGVRYEQYF.

In this sample, this clonotype turned up many times. The chain joins TRBV6-1 to TRBJ2-6; TRBD2 might be the D (6 bases). CDR3 length: 14 residues. V was shortened by 10 bases and J by 2 bases, with 12 bases between the two germline ends. CDR1 and CDR2 (germline): MNHNS, SASEGT. CDR3 nucleotides: TGTGCCACGGGAGAGGGACCTGGGGCCAACGTCCTGACTTTC. Encoded protein: CATGEGPGANVLTF.

This clonotype is labeled as medium-sized. This chain uses TRBV28 with TRBJ2-1, with TRBD2 as a possible D gene (6 bases). CDR3 length equals 15 residues. V lost 2 bases and J lost 7, with 15 bases in between. CDR1 is MDHEN and CDR2 is SYDVKM in the germline V gene. The CDR3 spells CASSLNPRGGNEQFF. In DNA form, the CDR3 reads TGTGCCAGCAGTTTAAACCCGCGAGGAGGGAATGAGCAGTTCTTC.

This chain links TRBV12-3 or TRBV12-4 with TRBJ2-7; TRBD2 matches 14 bases. After removal of 2 bases from V and 5 bases from J, the junction contained 14 bases not matched to a gene. The CDR3 runs to 19 residues. The CDR3 loop reads CASSLSVRTSGRRVNEQYF. The CDR3 bases are TGTGCCAGCAGTTTAAGTGTGAGGACTAGCGGGAGGAGGGTAAACGAGCAGTACTTC.

By frequency in the sample, this clonotype is medium-sized. The CDR3 sequence: CASSRDRGRLAEAFF. DNA for the CDR3: TGCGCCAGCAGCCGGGACAGGGGGCGCCTCGCTGAAGCTTTCTTT. The rearrangement links TRBV5-1 to TRBJ1-1; 12 nucleotides align to TRBD1. The CDR3 consists of 15 residues. The V gene end was trimmed by 4 bases and the J gene end by 6 bases; junction bases not matched to a gene: 7. Per the germline V gene, CDR1 is SGHRS and CDR2 is YFSETQ.

The sample holds a few counts of this clonotype. The CDR3 loop is CASSFASGTDTQYF. The DNA for the CDR3 is TGTGCCAGCAGTTTTGCTAGCGGGACAGATACGCAGTATTTT. This chain uses TRBV28 with TRBJ2-3; TRBD2 agrees at 8 bases. In germline, CDR1 is MDHEN, CDR2 SYDVKM. V shed 3 bases and J 3 bases; nucleotides not matched to a gene: 2. The CDR3 sequence is 14 residues long. Complete variable domain (other parts from reference TRBV28 and TRBJ2-3): DVKVTQSSRYLVKRTGEKVFLECVQDMDHENMFWYRQDPGLGLRLIYFSYDVKMKEKGDIPEGYSVSREKKERFSLILESASTNQTSMYLCASSFASGTDTQYFGPGTRLTVL.

This clonotype is large in the sample. The CDR3 region is CASSLIQGGSQFF. The CDR3, as DNA: TGTGCCAGCAGCCTAATTCAGGGGGGTTCGCAGTTCTTC. The chain couples TRBV7-8 to TRBJ2-1; TRBD1 might be the D (7 bases). The CDR3 length is 13 residues. V lost 5 bases and J 12 bases, leaving 17 bases between the germline ends. The germline V gene has CDR1 SGHVS and CDR2 FQNEAQ.

By its share, this clonotype is large. The chain employs TRBV4-1 and TRBJ2-7; the match to TRBD1 covers 8 bases. The germline gives CDR1 MGHRA, CDR2 YSYEKL. The CDR3 is made up of 15 amino acids. V gave up 4 bases and J gave up 0 bases; unmatched junction bases: 5. CDR3 bases: TGCGCCAGCAGCCTCAGACAGGGGACCTCCTACGAGCAGTACTTC. Translation gives CASSLRQGTSYEQYF.

The chain uses TRBV20-1 and TRBJ1-1, with TRBD1 as a possible D gene (6 bases). CDR1 and CDR2 (germline): DFQATT, SNEGSKA (reference sequence). Trimming shortened V by 4 bases and J by 0 bases, and 12 bases separated the two germline ends. This CDR3 has 14 amino acids. CDR3 DNA: TGCAGTGCTATGGGGGACAAAATGAACACTGAAGCTTTCTTT. As protein: CSAMGDKMNTEAFF.

This clonotype has a handful of counts. This chain links TRBV3-1 with TRBJ1-1, with TRBD1 matching over 8 bases. The junction had 5 bases not matched to a gene; V was cut back by 5 bases and J by 0 bases. From germline, CDR1 is LGHDT and CDR2 YNNKEL (reference sequence). CDR3 length: 15 residues. The CDR3 loop reads CASSRRQGMNTEAFF. The CDR3 DNA reads as TGTGCCAGCAGCAGAAGACAGGGGATGAACACTGAAGCTTTCTTT.

This clonotype was observed a few times. The CDR3: CASSFRQGINQPQHF. CDR3 DNA sequence: TGTGCCAGCAGTTTTAGACAGGGGATCAATCAGCCCCAGCATTTT. The rearrangement uses TRBV28 and TRBJ1-5; the match to TRBD1 covers 8 bases. Germline lookup yields CDR1 MDHEN and CDR2 SYDVKM. The CDR3 sequence is 15 residues long. V shed 3 bases, J shed 3 bases, and the junction held 4 bases outside the gene matches.

The V call is TRBV28, the J call TRBJ1-5; maybe TRBD1 (6 bases). CDR1 MDHEN and CDR2 SYDVKM come from the germline V gene. Trimming stripped 11 bases from V and 6 bases from J, with 26 bases between. The length of the CDR3 is 16 residues. The CDR3 bases are TGTGCCTGCACCTCCGGCGATCGTAGAGGGGGTCAGCCCCAGCATTTT. It yields the protein CACTSGDRRGGQPQHF.

This clonotype is labeled medium-sized. V usage is TRBV29-1 and J usage is TRBJ2-7; possible D gene TRBD2, 6 bases. V gave up 4 bases and J gave up 3 bases, with 13 bases separating them. Germline CDR1 and CDR2: SQVTM and ANQGSEA. The CDR3 sequence is 13 residues long. The CDR3, as DNA: TGCAGCGTTGGGCCGGGACTGGGCTACGAGCAGTACTTC. It codes for CSVGPGLGYEQYF.